A single sample gave rise to the 26 T cell receptor beta chains below, sequenced in a study of vaccination effects on CD4 cells after COVID-19. Only in-frame clones appear in the TCRdb table, and some are missing; sequencing was by immunoSEQ multiplex PCR. The sample gives tens of thousands of clones, around 69% of which show up once; 8% to 13% is in the top ten. Investigators separated out CD4+ T cells once around 10 days of culture had passed. No antigen has been identified for these receptors. The sequencing used CD4+ T cells from PBMCs cultured without peptide, collected before COVID-19 vaccination. The receptors come from a human donor who received a COVID-19 vaccine.

The V gene is TRBV18, the J gene TRBJ1-6, with D maybe TRBD1 (5 bases). CDR3 length: 14 residues. Trimming cost V 0 bases and J 9 bases, with 9 bases left between them. CDR1 is KGHSH, CDR2 LQKENI, per germline. The CDR3 DNA reads TGTGCCAGCTCACCACCCAGGGAGGGTTCACCCCTCCACTTT. This encodes CASSPPREGSPLHF.

J is TRBJ2-3 and V is TRBV6-5, with D uncertain. Trimming took off 1 base at V and 2 bases at J, with 7 bases between the two ends. CDR3 length: 14 amino acids. Germline loops: CDR1 MNHEY, CDR2 SVGAGI. DNA of the CDR3: TGTGCCAGCAGTTACTATAGGCTCACAGATACGCAGTATTTT. This codes for CASSYYRLTDTQYF.

The V and J genes are TRBV7-9 and TRBJ2-1, with D perhaps TRBD1 (6 bases). The CDR3 runs 15 residues. Trimming took off 0 bases at V and 7 bases at J, with 13 bases between the two ends. Germline loops: CDR1 SEHNR, CDR2 FQNEAQ (reference sequence). The DNA of the CDR3 is TGTGCCAGCAGCTTAGCCGTCAGGGGTAAGAATGAGCAGTTCTTC. It specifies CASSLAVRGKNEQFF.

This clone was recorded only once. The chain joins TRBV2 to TRBJ1-6; no clear D. Germline values: CDR1 SNHLY, CDR2 FYNNEI. The length of the CDR3 is 13 residues. V gave up 7 bases and J gave up 5 bases, with 9 bases separating them. In DNA, the CDR3 is TGTGCCAGCATTCCCGAGAATAATTCACCCCTCCACTTT. This codes for CASIPENNSPLHF. The full variable domain, its missing parts supplied by reference TRBV2 and TRBJ1-6, is EPEVTQTPSHQVTQMGQEVILRCVPISNHLYFYWYRQILGQKVEFLVSFYNNEISEKSEIFDDQFSVERPDGSNFTLKIRSTKLEDSAMYFCASIPENNSPLHFGNGTRLTVT.

J is TRBJ2-7 and V is TRBV7-2; D gene uncertain. This CDR3 is 14 amino acids long. Germline loops: CDR1 SGHTA, CDR2 FQGNSA. Trimming pared 0 bases from V and 2 bases from J, leaving 8 bases between. CDR3 loop: CASSLANPPYEQYF. The CDR3 DNA is TGTGCCAGCAGCTTAGCAAACCCCCCCTACGAGCAGTACTTC.

The CDR3 sequence is CASSEGAYRGRGYNEQFF. DNA for the CDR3: TGTGCCAGCAGTGAAGGGGCCTACAGGGGGCGAGGGTACAATGAGCAGTTCTTC. The gene calls are TRBV6-1 and TRBJ2-1; 9 nucleotides agree with TRBD1. V dropped 1 base and J dropped 4; count of bases not matched to a gene: 11. The germline V gene encodes CDR1 MNHNS and CDR2 SASEGT. The length of the CDR3 is 18 residues.

This chain joins TRBV10-3 and TRBJ1-4, with D unresolved. The length of the CDR3 is 13 residues. Per germline, CDR1 ENHRY and CDR2 SYGVKD. V was clipped by 3 bases and J by 8 bases, with 10 bases between them. The CDR3 nucleotides read TGTGCCATCAGTGATGGGGTGGGGGAAAAACTGTTTTTT. Protein sequence: CAISDGVGEKLFF.

The chain carries TRBV6-2 or TRBV6-3 and TRBJ1-4, with D possibly TRBD1 on 6 matching bases. This CDR3 contains 14 residues. CDR1 is MNHEY and CDR2 is SVGEGT in the germline V gene. Trimming cost V 4 bases and J 7 bases, with 13 bases left between them. CDR3 nucleotides: TGTGCCAGCAGTTCCGGGACACTGATTGAAAAACTGTTTTTT. It yields the protein CASSSGTLIEKLFF.

V and J are TRBV27 and TRBJ1-5; maybe TRBD1 (6 bases). Germline lookup yields CDR1 MNHEY and CDR2 SMNVEV (reference sequence). V was clipped by 4 bases and J by 2 bases, with 15 bases between them. The CDR3 runs to 16 residues. The chain's CDR3 is CASSSFKGGRNQPQHF. The CDR3 nucleotides are TGTGCCAGCAGTTCATTTAAGGGGGGCCGCAATCAGCCCCAGCATTTT.

The gene calls are TRBV7-9 and TRBJ1-4, with D hard to call. V was cut by 1 base and J by 5 bases, with 11 bases left in between. CDR3 size: 15 residues. Germline V gene data show CDR1 as SEHNR and CDR2 as FQNEAQ (reference sequence). The CDR3 DNA follows: TGTGCCAGCAGCTTAGTGACGGGCACCAATGAAAAACTGTTTTTT. Its translation: CASSLVTGTNEKLFF.

The gene calls are TRBV6-5 and TRBJ2-3, with 16 nucleotides matching TRBD2. The CDR3 contains 15 residues. With V trimmed by 6 bases and J by 4 bases, 1 base remained unmatched. Germline CDR1 is MNHEY and CDR2 is SVGAGI. CDR3 in amino acids: CASRGLAGGADTQYF. The CDR3 DNA follows: TGTGCCAGCAGGGGACTAGCGGGAGGGGCAGATACGCAGTATTTT.

The V call is TRBV30, the J call TRBJ2-7, with D possibly TRBD2 on 5 matching bases. Trimming removed 0 bases from V and 7 bases from J, with 10 bases in between. Germline V gene sequence: CDR1 GTSNPN, CDR2 SVGIG (reference sequence). CDR3 length: 12 residues. The DNA of the CDR3 is TGTGCCTGGAGTGTAAGCGGTTTGGAGCAGTACTTC. Protein product: CAWSVSGLEQYF. Drawing the rest from reference TRBV30 and TRBJ2-7, the complete variable domain is SQTIHQWPATLVQPVGSPLSLECTVEGTSNPNLYWYRQAAGRGLQLLFYSVGIGQISSEVPQNLSASRPQDRQFILSSKKLLLSDSGFYLCAWSVSGLEQYFGPGTRLTVT.

This clone was counted a single time. V usage is TRBV5-5 and J usage is TRBJ2-1; 9 nucleotides align to TRBD1. This CDR3 has 15 residues. V was clipped by 0 bases and J by 6 bases; unmatched bases: 4. Germline CDR1 SGHKS, CDR2 YYEKEE (reference sequence). The CDR3 coding sequence is TGTGCCAGCAGCTTGGGGGACAGGGTCCCCAATGAGCAGTTCTTC. Translated, it gives CASSLGDRVPNEQFF.

The rearrangement uses TRBV27 and TRBJ2-3; 7 bases map to TRBD2. The germline gives CDR1 MNHEY, CDR2 SMNVEV (reference sequence). The CDR3 is 13 residues long. V lost 10 bases and J lost 0; bases outside the gene matches: 4. CDR3 in DNA: TGTGCCACCGGGGGGTCTAGCACAGATACGCAGTATTTT. It yields the protein CATGGSSTDTQYF.

The chain couples TRBV6-5 to TRBJ1-3, with D maybe TRBD1 (5 bases). Germline loops: CDR1 MNHEY, CDR2 SVGAGI. Between the trimmed V and J ends, which lost 6 bases and 1 base, there was a span of 10 bases. CDR3 size: 14 residues. The CDR3 is CASSIGTSGNTIYF. The CDR3 bases are TGTGCCAGCAGCATCGGGACGTCTGGAAACACCATATATTTT.

The rearrangement joins TRBV9 to TRBJ2-1; TRBD2 aligns across 10 bases. This CDR3 has 18 residues. Germline CDR1 SGDLS, CDR2 YYNGEE. V was pared by 4 bases and J by 0 bases, with 10 bases of the junction left unmatched. The CDR3 nucleotides read TGTGCCAGCAGCCGTTTTGGGACTAGCGCCAACTCCTACAATGAGCAGTTCTTC. Protein sequence: CASSRFGTSANSYNEQFF.

The CDR3 DNA is TGTGCCAGAGGGACCCGCGAGAACACCGGGGAGCTGTTTTTT. Amino acids: CARGTRENTGELFF. The chain carries TRBV2 and TRBJ2-2; D is perhaps TRBD1 or TRBD2 (5 bases each). The CDR3 has 14 amino acids. In germline, CDR1 is SNHLY, CDR2 FYNNEI. V was cut by 9 bases and J by 1 base, with 12 bases left in between.

The V call is TRBV11-3, the J call TRBJ2-5; 7 bases line up with TRBD1. Germline V gene lookup returns CDR1 SGHNT and CDR2 YENEEA. This CDR3 is 13 amino acids long. V was pared by 5 bases and J by 3 bases, with 3 bases of the junction left unmatched. CDR3 bases: TGTGCCAGCAGCCGTGGGACAGAAGAGACCCAGTACTTC. It encodes CASSRGTEETQYF.

V is TRBV4-2 and J is TRBJ1-6; no firm D call. V was shortened by 0 bases and J by 10 bases, with 7 bases between the two germline ends. The CDR3 runs 13 residues. Germline V CDR1 and CDR2: LGHNA, YNFKEQ. CDR3 in amino acids: CASSQDNRSPLHF. In nucleotides, the CDR3 is TGTGCCAGCAGCCAAGATAATAGGTCACCCCTCCACTTT.

The chain combines TRBV2 with TRBJ1-1; TRBD1 is a possible D gene (5 bases). Germline lookup yields CDR1 SNHLY and CDR2 FYNNEI. The CDR3 length is 14 residues. Trimming cost V 3 bases and J 3 bases, with 11 bases left between them. The DNA of the CDR3 is TGTGCCAGCAGTGATGGGGCCAGCTACACTGAAGCTTTCTTT. This gives the protein CASSDGASYTEAFF.

The chain is built from TRBV6-4 and TRBJ2-3; 10 bases line up with TRBD2. The CDR3 contains 14 residues. J gave up 4 bases and V 3 bases, and 1 base lay outside the gene matches. Germline lookup yields CDR1 MRHNA and CDR2 SNTAGT. The CDR3 here is CASSELAGADTQYF. As DNA, the CDR3 is TGTGCCAGCAGTGAGCTAGCGGGGGCAGATACGCAGTATTTT.

This clone was detected only once. The chain has TRBV10-3 and TRBJ2-7; TRBD1 agrees at 10 bases. The CDR3 length is 16 residues. V lost 4 bases, J lost 1 base, and 7 bases stayed unmatched. In germline, CDR1 is ENHRY, CDR2 SYGVKD. The CDR3 reads CAISGSLGQGSYEQYF. DNA of the CDR3: TGTGCCATCAGTGGAAGTTTGGGACAGGGGTCCTACGAGCAGTACTTC.

The CDR3 protein is CAISESMGSTDTQYF. The DNA for the CDR3 is TGTGCCATCAGTGAGTCGATGGGAAGCACAGATACGCAGTATTTT. V usage is TRBV10-3 and J usage is TRBJ2-3, with D uncertain. This CDR3 is built from 15 residues. V lost 0 bases, J lost 0 bases, and 7 bases lay in between. Germline V gene data show CDR1 as ENHRY and CDR2 as SYGVKD.

CDR3 nucleotides: TGTGCCAGCAGTGAAGTGGGGCGAGACACCATATATTTT. Protein: CASSEVGRDTIYF. The V gene is TRBV6-1, the J gene TRBJ1-3; possible D gene TRBD1, 5 bases. Germline V lookup: CDR1 MNHNS, CDR2 SASEGT. The germline V and J ends were trimmed by 1 base and 8 bases, with 9 bases remaining between them. This CDR3 contains 13 residues.

The J gene is TRBJ2-1, the V gene TRBV4-2; 7 bases agree with TRBD2. Germline V gene lookup returns CDR1 LGHNA and CDR2 YNFKEQ. V lost 1 base, J lost 9 bases, and 15 bases stayed unmatched. The CDR3 is 17 residues long. The CDR3, as DNA: TGTGCCAGCAGCCAAGGAAACTGGCGGGAGTCTCCAGTTGAGCAGTTCTTC. Amino acids: CASSQGNWRESPVEQFF.

The genes are TRBV12-5 and TRBJ2-1; maybe TRBD1 (6 bases). The V gene's germline CDR1 is LGHNT and CDR2 FRNRAP. The CDR3 totals 15 residues. The V end lost 1 base, the J end lost 5 bases, and 12 bases lay between the germline ends. The CDR3 DNA follows: TGTGCTAGTGGTTTGGGCGGGCAGGGGCACAATGAGCAGTTCTTC. Protein sequence: CASGLGGQGHNEQFF.